The sequence of this TCR beta chain was determined in a study of blood T cell repertoires in COVID-19. The wider study: Researchers got acute and convalescent COVID-19 samples from the United States, Italy and Spain. PBMCs, B-cell-depleted T cells, or T cells provided the cDNA or gDNA that made up the material.

Trimming removed 0 bases from V and 2 bases from J, with 9 bases in between. Per germline, CDR1 SGHNT and CDR2 YYREEE (reference sequence). This CDR3 has 14 amino acids. Original processing notes: Amplification from reference gene primers served as the basis for estimated nucleated cell counts. Method: immunoSEQ multiplex PCR; TCRdb's copy keeps in-frame clones and lacks some. V and J calls and clone size come straight from that table; D and trimming were deduced from the DNA. The data contain 60,000 to 95,000 clones, roughly nine tenths of them seen just once; the ten biggest clones take up more than 15%.

Sequenced input: peripheral blood. The clonotype comes from a woman older than 75 with active or convalescent COVID-19. V and J are TRBV5-4 and TRBJ2-7, with TRBD2 as a possible D gene (5 bases). The CDR3 DNA is TGTGCCAGCAGCTTGGGGACTTTAACCTACGAGCAGTACTTC. Translation gives CASSLGTLTYEQYF.